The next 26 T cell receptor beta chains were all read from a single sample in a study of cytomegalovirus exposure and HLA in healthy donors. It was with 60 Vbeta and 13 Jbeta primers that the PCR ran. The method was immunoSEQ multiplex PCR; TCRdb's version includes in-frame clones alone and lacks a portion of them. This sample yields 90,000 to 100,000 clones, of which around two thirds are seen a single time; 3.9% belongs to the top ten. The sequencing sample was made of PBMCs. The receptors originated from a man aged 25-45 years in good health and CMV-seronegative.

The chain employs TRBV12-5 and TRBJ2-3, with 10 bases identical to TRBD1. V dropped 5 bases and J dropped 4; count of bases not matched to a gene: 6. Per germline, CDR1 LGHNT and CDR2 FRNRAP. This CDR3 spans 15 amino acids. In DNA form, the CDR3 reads TGTGCTAGTGGTCCCGACAGGGGGCTCGCAGATACGCAGTATTTT. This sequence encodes CASGPDRGLADTQYF.

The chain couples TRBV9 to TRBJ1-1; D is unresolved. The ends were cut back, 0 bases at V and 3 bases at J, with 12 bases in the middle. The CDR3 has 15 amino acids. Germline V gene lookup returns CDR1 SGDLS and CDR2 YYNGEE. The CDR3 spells CASSVVAARDTEAFF. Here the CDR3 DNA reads TGTGCCAGCAGCGTAGTTGCCGCGAGGGACACTGAAGCTTTCTTT.

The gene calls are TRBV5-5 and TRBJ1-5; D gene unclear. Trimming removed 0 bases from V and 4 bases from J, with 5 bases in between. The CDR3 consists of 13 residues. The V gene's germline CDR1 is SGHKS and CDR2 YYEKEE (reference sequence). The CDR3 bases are TGTGCCAGCAGCTTGGGGCGGAATCAGCCCCAGCATTTT. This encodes CASSLGRNQPQHF.

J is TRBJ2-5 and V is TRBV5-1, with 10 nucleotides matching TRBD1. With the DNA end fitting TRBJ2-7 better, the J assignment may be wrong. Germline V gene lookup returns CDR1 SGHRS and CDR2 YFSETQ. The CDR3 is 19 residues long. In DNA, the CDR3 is TGCGCCAGCAGCTTGACAACCATGACCGCGGGACAGGGGTTTTACGAGCAGTACTTC. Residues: CASSLTTMTAGQGFYEQYF.

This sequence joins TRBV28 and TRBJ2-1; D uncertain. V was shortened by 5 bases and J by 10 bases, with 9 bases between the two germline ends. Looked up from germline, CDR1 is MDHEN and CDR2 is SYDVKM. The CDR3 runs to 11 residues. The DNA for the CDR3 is TGTGCCAGCAGTCACGAGGTGGAGCAGTTCTTC. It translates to CASSHEVEQFF.

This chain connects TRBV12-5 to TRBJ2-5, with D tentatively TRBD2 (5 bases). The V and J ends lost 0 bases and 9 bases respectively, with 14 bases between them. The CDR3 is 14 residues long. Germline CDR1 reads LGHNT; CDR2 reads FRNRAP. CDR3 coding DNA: TGTGCTAGTGGTTTGGTATCACGGTCCGGGGCCCAGTACTTC. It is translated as CASGLVSRSGAQYF.

CDR3 amino acids: CASSQGGFGGNTIYF. CDR3 DNA sequence: TGTGCCAGCAGCCAAGGGGGCTTCGGAGGAAACACCATATATTTT. The chain joins TRBV14 to TRBJ1-3; the D gene is possibly TRBD1 (5 bases). The CDR3 extends over 15 amino acids. The germline V gene has CDR1 SGHDN and CDR2 FVKESK. The V end lost 1 base, the J end lost 4 bases, and 11 bases lay between the germline ends.

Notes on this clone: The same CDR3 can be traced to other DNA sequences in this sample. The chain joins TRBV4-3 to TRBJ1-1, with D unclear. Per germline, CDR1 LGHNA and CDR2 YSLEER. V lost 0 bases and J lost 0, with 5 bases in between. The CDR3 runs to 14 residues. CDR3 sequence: CASSQDPVNTEAFF. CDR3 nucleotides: TGCGCCAGCAGCCAAGACCCAGTGAACACTGAAGCTTTCTTT.

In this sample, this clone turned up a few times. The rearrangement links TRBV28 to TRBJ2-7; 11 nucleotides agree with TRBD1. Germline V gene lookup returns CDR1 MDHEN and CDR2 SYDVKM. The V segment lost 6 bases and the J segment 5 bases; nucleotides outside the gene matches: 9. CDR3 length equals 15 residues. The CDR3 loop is CASRPPGQGGDEQYF. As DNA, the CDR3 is TGTGCCAGCAGACCCCCGGGACAGGGGGGCGACGAGCAGTACTTC.

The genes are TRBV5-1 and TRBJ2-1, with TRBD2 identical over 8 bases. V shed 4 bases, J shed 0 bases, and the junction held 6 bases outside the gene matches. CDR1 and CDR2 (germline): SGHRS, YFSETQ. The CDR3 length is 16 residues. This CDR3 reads CASSPQRGLSYNEQFF. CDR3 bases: TGCGCCAGCAGCCCCCAGCGGGGGCTCTCCTACAATGAGCAGTTCTTC.

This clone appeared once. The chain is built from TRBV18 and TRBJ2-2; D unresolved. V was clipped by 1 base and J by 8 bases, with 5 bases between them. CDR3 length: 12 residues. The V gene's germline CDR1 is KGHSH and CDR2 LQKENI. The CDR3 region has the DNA TGTGCCAGCTCACCACATCCGGGGGAGCTGTTTTTT. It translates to CASSPHPGELFF.

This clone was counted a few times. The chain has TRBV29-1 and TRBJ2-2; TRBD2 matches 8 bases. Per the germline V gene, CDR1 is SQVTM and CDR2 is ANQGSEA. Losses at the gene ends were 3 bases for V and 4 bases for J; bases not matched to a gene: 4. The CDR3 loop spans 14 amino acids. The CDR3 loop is CSVERRGVTGELFF. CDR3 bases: TGCAGCGTTGAGAGGCGGGGGGTCACCGGGGAGCTGTTTTTT.

The CDR3 DNA follows: TGTGCCAGCAGTTTAGTACAGCTGAACACTGAAGCTTTCTTT. Translating it yields CASSLVQLNTEAFF. V gene TRBV28 combines with J gene TRBJ1-1; D is ambiguous. Trimming took off 2 bases at V and 0 bases at J, with 7 bases between the two ends. The germline gives CDR1 MDHEN, CDR2 SYDVKM. This CDR3 has 14 amino acids.

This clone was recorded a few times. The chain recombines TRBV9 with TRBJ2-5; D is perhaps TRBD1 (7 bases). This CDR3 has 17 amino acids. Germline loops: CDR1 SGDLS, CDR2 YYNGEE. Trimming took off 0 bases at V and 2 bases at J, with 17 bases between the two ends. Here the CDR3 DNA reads TGTGCCAGCAGCGTAGCTACGGAGGGGGCTAGACAAGAGACCCAGTACTTC. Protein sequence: CASSVATEGARQETQYF.

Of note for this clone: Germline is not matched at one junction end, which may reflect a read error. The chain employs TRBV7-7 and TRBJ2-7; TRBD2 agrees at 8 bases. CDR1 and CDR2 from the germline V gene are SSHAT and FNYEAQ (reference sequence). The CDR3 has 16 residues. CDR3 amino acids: CASSPLGGSGAYEQYF. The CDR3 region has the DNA TGTGCTAGCAGCCCCCTTGGGGGTAGCGGGGCCTACGAGCAGTACTTC.

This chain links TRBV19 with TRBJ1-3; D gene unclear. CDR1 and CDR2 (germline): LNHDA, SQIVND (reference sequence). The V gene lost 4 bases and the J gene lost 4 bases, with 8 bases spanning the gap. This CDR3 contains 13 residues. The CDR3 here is CASSTTEGNTIYF. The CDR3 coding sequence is TGTGCCAGTAGTACCACAGAAGGAAACACCATATATTTT.

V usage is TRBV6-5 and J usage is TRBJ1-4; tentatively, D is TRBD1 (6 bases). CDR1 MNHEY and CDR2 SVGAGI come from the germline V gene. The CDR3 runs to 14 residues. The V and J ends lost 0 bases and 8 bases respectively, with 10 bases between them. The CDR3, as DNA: TGTGCCAGCAGTTACTCTCCAGGGGAGGAAAAACTGTTTTTT. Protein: CASSYSPGEEKLFF.

The CDR3 spells CATSSLGAGGVGKTQYF. CDR3 bases: TGTGCCACCAGCAGTCTTGGGGCTGGGGGCGTAGGGAAGACCCAGTACTTC. The V gene is TRBV15, the J gene TRBJ2-5; D possibly corresponds to TRBD1 (6 bases). This CDR3 has 17 residues. Germline V gene sequence: CDR1 LNHNV, CDR2 YYDKDF (reference sequence). V lost 3 bases to trimming and J lost 6 bases, with 23 bases between them.

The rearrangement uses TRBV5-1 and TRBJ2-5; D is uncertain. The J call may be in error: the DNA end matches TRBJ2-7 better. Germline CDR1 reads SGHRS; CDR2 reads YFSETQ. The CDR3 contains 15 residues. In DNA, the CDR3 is TGCGCCAGCAGCTTGGCTTGGCGGAGTGGGTACGAGCAGTACTTC. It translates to CASSLAWRSGYEQYF.

The DNA of the CDR3 is TGTGCCAGCTCCGGGACTAGCGGCCTCGAGCAGTACTTC. Translated, it gives CASSGTSGLEQYF. The V call is TRBV19, the J call TRBJ2-7; 11 positions agree with TRBD2. Germline-derived CDR1 and CDR2 are LNHDA and SQIVND (reference sequence). The CDR3 has 13 amino acids. V shed 9 bases and J 6 bases; nucleotides not matched to a gene: 7.

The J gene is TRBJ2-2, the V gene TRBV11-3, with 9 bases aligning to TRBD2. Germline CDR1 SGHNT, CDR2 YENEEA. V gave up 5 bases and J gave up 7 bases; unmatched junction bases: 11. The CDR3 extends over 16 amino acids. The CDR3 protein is CASSGGDSGSYGELFF. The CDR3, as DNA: TGTGCCAGCAGCGGCGGAGATAGCGGGAGTTACGGGGAGCTGTTTTTT.

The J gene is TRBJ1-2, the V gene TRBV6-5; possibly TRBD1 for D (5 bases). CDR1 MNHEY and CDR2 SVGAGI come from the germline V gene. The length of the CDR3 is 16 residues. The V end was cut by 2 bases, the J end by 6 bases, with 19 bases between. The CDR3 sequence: CASSYRRGTTLDGYTF. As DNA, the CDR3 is TGTGCCAGCAGTTACCGCCGGGGGACCACTCTGGATGGCTACACCTTC.

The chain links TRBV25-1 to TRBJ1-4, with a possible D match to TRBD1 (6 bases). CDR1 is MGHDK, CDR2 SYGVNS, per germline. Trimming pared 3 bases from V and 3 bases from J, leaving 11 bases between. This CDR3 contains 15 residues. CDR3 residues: CASSEGANSNEKLFF. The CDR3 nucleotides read TGTGCCAGCAGTGAGGGGGCCAATTCTAATGAAAAACTGTTTTTT.

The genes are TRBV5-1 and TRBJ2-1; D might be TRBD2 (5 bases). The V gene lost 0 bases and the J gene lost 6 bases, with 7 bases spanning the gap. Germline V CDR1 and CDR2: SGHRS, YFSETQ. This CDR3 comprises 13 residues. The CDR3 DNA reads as TGCGCCAGCAGCTTGGACGGGGTCAATGAGCAGTTCTTC. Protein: CASSLDGVNEQFF.

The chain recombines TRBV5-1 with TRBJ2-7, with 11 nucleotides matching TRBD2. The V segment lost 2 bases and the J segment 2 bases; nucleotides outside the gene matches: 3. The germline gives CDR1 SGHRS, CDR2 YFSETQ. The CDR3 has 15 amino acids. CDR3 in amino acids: CASSLLAGEPYEQYF. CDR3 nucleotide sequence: TGCGCCAGCAGCTTACTAGCGGGAGAACCCTACGAGCAGTACTTC.

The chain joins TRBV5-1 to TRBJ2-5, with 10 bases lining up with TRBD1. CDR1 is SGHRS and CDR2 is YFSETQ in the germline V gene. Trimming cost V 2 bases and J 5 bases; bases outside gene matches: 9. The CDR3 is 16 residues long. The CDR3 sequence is CASSLSGTGVSETQYF. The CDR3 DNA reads TGCGCCAGCAGCTTATCCGGGACAGGGGTTTCGGAGACCCAGTACTTC. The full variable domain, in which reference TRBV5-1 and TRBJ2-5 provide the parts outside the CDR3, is KAGVTQTPRYLIKTRGQQVTLSCSPISGHRSVSWYQQTPGQGLQFLFEYFSETQRNKGNFPGRFSGRQFSNSRSEMNVSTLELGDSALYLCASSLSGTGVSETQYFGPGTRLLVL.